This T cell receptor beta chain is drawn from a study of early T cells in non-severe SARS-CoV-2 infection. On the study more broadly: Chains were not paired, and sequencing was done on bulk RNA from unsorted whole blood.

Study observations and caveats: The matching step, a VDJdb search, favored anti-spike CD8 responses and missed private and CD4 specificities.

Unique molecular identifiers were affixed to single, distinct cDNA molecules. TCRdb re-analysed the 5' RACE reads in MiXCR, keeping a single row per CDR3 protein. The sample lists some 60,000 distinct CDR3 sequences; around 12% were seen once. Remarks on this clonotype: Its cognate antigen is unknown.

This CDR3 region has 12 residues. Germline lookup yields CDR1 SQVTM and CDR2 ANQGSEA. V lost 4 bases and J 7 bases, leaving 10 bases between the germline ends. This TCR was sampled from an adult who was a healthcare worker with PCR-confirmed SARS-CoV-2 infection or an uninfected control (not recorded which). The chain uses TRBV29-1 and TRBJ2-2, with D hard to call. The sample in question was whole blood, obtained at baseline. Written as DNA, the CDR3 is TGCAGCGTTGTGCAGGTCCACGGGGAGCTGTTTTTT. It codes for CSVVQVHGELFF.